The rows below give T cell receptor beta chains drawn from one sample of a study of glioma-infiltrating T cells. TCRdb re-called the multiplex PCR reads with MiXCR, one entry per CDR3 protein. Of approximately 100,000 distinct CDR3 sequences detected, approximately 26% appear once; the ten largest clones hold 35%. Material: glioma tissue, nonneoplastic brain tissue, or PBMCs (not recorded which). The receptors were sampled from a human donor with low-grade glioma or glioblastoma, undergoing nonglioma brain surgery, or in good health (not recorded which). CDR3s include the opening cysteine and the closing phenylalanine or tryptophan. D genes are given only for firm matches. Some rows have no size entry. The others give once, few or many, or a class for an expanded clone.

TRBV14	TRBD2	.	TRBJ2-3	20	TGTGCCAGCAGCCTCCGCAAGGGGACTAGATTTTCCAGGGGCACAGATACGCAGTATTTT	CASSLRKGTRFSRGTDTQYF
TRBV20-1	.	.	TRBJ2-1	14	TGCAGTGCTAGTCCTGCGACGAGGGACAATGAGCAGTTCTTC	CSASPATRDNEQFF
TRBV7-2	.	many	TRBJ2-4	14	TGTGCCAGCAGGCCCGTCGTAGCCAAAAACATTCAGTACTTC	CASRPVVAKNIQYF
TRBV10-2	TRBD1	many	TRBJ1-5	14	TGCGCCAGCAGTGAGGACAGGGGGGGGCAGCCCCAGCATTTT	CASSEDRGGQPQHF
TRBV14	TRBD2	many	TRBJ2-1	16	TGTGCCAGCAGCCAAGAAATGGGACTAGTGTACAATGAGCAGTTCTTC	CASSQEMGLVYNEQFF
TRBV4-3	.	.	TRBJ1-5	14	TGCGCCAGCAGCCAAGATGGCCGGATACAGCCCCAGCATTTT	CASSQDGRIQPQHF
TRBV18	TRBD2	.	TRBJ2-7	15	TGTGCCAGCTCGTTTACTAGCGGGAGTGGCTACGAGCAGTACTTC	CASSFTSGSGYEQYF
TRBV7-2	.	many	TRBJ1-6	17	TGTGCCAGCAGCTTGATCTCAGGGGTTTCCTATAATTCACCCCTCCACTTT	CASSLISGVSYNSPLHF
TRBV15	.	many	TRBJ2-5	15	TGTGCCACCAGCAGAGACCCAGCGGAGGGAGAGACCCAGTACTTC	CATSRDPAEGETQYF
TRBV7-2	.	many	TRBJ2-2	16	TGTGCCAGCGGATTACGGCGGGGATCGAACACCGGGGAGCTGTTTTTT	CASGLRRGSNTGELFF
TRBV18	.	many	TRBJ2-4	12	TGTGCCAGCCAAGACTGGGGAGACATTCAGTACTTC	CASQDWGDIQYF
TRBV6-1	.	.	TRBJ2-1	12	TGTGCCAGCACTGCAGCCCGAAGGGCCCAGTTCTTC	CASTAARRAQFF
TRBV3-1	.	.	TRBJ2-1	12	TGTGCCAGCAGACATAGGAGTGCTGAGCAGTTCTTC	CASRHRSAEQFF
TRBV18	.	.	TRBJ2-5	15	TGTGCCAGCTCAACCCGGGACAAGACCGTCCAGATGCAGTACTTC	CASSTRDKTVQMQYF
TRBV30	.	.	TRBJ2-2	14	TGTGCCTGGAGTGTACGAGTTAACACCGGGGAGCTGTTTTTT	CAWSVRVNTGELFF
TRBV12-3/TRBV12-4	.	few	TRBJ2-3	15	TGTGCCAGCAGTTTAGCTAGCGCTCTTTTAGATACGCAGTATTTT	CASSLASALLDTQYF
TRBV19	TRBD2	.	TRBJ2-7	16	TGTGCCAGTAGTAATTCCCGGACTAGCGGTAACTACGAGCAGTACTTC	CASSNSRTSGNYEQYF
TRBV5-4	.	many	TRBJ2-1	13	TGTGCCAGCAGCCGGGACGTTTACAATGAGCAGTTCTTC	CASSRDVYNEQFF
TRBV10-3	.	.	TRBJ1-6	14	TGTGCCATCAGTGAAAACAGGGATAATTCACCCCTCCACTTT	CAISENRDNSPLHF
TRBV29-1	.	many	TRBJ1-4	12	TGCAGCGTTGGTGGAGGGAGTGAAAAACTGTTTTTT	CSVGGGSEKLFF
TRBV6-2/TRBV6-3	.	once	TRBJ1-2	15	TGTTCCAGCGCCGACTTGACGACCAAACTCTATGGCTACACCTTC	CSSADLTTKLYGYTF
TRBV6-5	.	many	TRBJ2-1	13	TGTGCCAGCAGTTACTCGGACTCAAATGAGCAGTTCTTC	CASSYSDSNEQFF
TRBV27	TRBD2	many	TRBJ2-7	15	TGTGCCAGCAGTTCCCTCCTCGGGAGGGCTTTCGAGCAGTACTTC	CASSSLLGRAFEQYF
TRBV7-2	.	many	TRBJ1-1	14	TGTGCCAGCAGCTTAAGTCCCGGGGTCTCTGAAGCTTTCTTT	CASSLSPGVSEAFF
TRBV3-1	TRBD1	.	TRBJ2-7	18	TGTGCCAGCAGCCAAACTCTACGGTGGGGACAGGGAACGGACGAGCAGTACTTC	CASSQTLRWGQGTDEQYF
TRBV29-1	TRBD1	.	TRBJ2-1	17	TGCAGCGTGTGGCAACCCGGGACAGGGGGCTCCTACAATGATCAGTTCTTC	CSVWQPGTGGSYNDQFF
TRBV6-6	.	.	TRBJ2-3	13	TGTGCCAGCAGTTACTCGGGCACAGATACGCAGTATTTT	CASSYSGTDTQYF
TRBV5-1	.	.	TRBJ2-7	12	TGCGCCAGCAGCTGGGGGTCCTCCGAGCAGTACTTC	CASSWGSSEQYF
TRBV24-1	.	many	TRBJ1-5	14	TGTGCCACCAGTGAAGGACCAACCCATCAGCCCCAGCATTTT	CATSEGPTHQPQHF
TRBV25-1	.	many	TRBJ2-2	14	TGTGCCAGCAGTCGGCTGCTGAACACCGGGGAGCTGTTTTTT	CASSRLLNTGELFF
TRBV20-1	.	.	TRBJ2-5	14	TGCAGTGCTAGAGATCGGGAAGCGGAGGAGGCCCAGTACTTC	CSARDREAEEAQYF
TRBV19	TRBD2	few	TRBJ2-1	13	TGTGCCAGTAGTATAGGACTAGCGGATGAGCAGTTCTTC	CASSIGLADEQFF
TRBV12-3/TRBV12-4	TRBD2	many	TRBJ2-1	15	TGTGCCAGCAGTAGGACTAGCGGGGGGAACAATGAGCAGTTCTTC	CASSRTSGGNNEQFF
TRBV28	.	many	TRBJ2-3	14	TGTGCCAGCAGTCGTGCGGCCATCCCAGATACGCAGTATTTT	CASSRAAIPDTQYF
TRBV6-1	TRBD1	many	TRBJ1-2	13	TGTGCCAGCAGCCGACAGGGTAACTATGGCTACACCTTC	CASSRQGNYGYTF
TRBV28	.	many	TRBJ1-1	16	TGTGCCAGCAGTTTAGCGGGTGGGGGGGCACACACTGAAGCTTTCTTT	CASSLAGGGAHTEAFF
TRBV27	.	.	TRBJ1-5	14	TGTGCCAGCAGTGAATGGTGGGACGGTCAGACCCAGCATTTT	CASSEWWDGQTQHF
TRBV4-3	.	many	TRBJ1-1	12	TGCGCCAGCAGCCAACCGGGCACTGAAGCTTTCTTT	CASSQPGTEAFF
TRBV20-1	.	many	TRBJ2-7	11	TGCAGTGCTAAACAGGGCTACGAGCAGTACTTC	CSAKQGYEQYF
TRBV28	.	.	TRBJ1-6	13	TGTGCCAGGAGTTTGAGGGTAGTTTCACCTCTCCACTTT	CARSLRVVSPLHF